Presented here are 17 T cell receptor beta chains from one specimen sequenced in a study of read filtering for tumor transcriptome and immune sequencing. From approximately 400 ng of RNA, a library with molecular barcoded alpha/delta and beta/gamma adaptors was made. MiXCR, run by TCRdb on the reads, gives a single entry per CDR3 protein. The sample holds more than 30,000 distinct CDR3 sequences, about 15% seen once. Sequencing was done on a sample of a population of CD138-negative cells sorted from bone marrow. The receptors come from a donor at least 40 years old with multiple myeloma.

This chain joins TRBV5-1 and TRBJ2-1; D is unresolved. CDR1 is SGHRS and CDR2 is YFSETQ in the germline V gene. The CDR3 totals 12 residues. Trimming left V 0 bases short and J 13 bases short, with 11 bases between. As DNA, the CDR3 is TGCGCCAGCAGCTTGGTTGTGGAGCTTCAGTTCTTC. It encodes CASSLVVELQFF.

The table lists this clonotype with many counts. The chain couples TRBV10-1 to TRBJ2-7; tentatively, D is TRBD1 or TRBD2 (5 bases each). Trimming took off 0 bases at V and 2 bases at J, with 5 bases between the two ends. Germline CDR1 and CDR2: WNHNN and SYGVQD (reference sequence). This CDR3 region has 13 residues. The CDR3 sequence: CASSESGAYEQYF. The CDR3 region has the DNA TGCGCCAGCAGTGAGTCGGGGGCCTACGAGCAGTACTTC.

Within the sample, this clonotype is medium-sized. V is TRBV7-6 and J is TRBJ2-1, with D perhaps assigned TRBD1 or TRBD2 (5 bases each). The V gene lost 5 bases and the J gene lost 4 bases, with 9 bases spanning the gap. Germline assignment: CDR1 SGHVS and CDR2 FNYEAQ. This CDR3 comprises 13 residues. CDR3 protein: CASSGTGYNEQFF. The DNA of the CDR3 is TGTGCCAGCAGCGGGACGGGGTACAATGAGCAGTTCTTC. Complete variable domain (other parts from reference TRBV7-6 and TRBJ2-1): GAGVSQSPRYKVTKRGQDVALRCDPISGHVSLYWYRQALGQGPEFLTYFNYEAQQDKSGLPNDRFSAERPEGSISTLTIQRTEQRDSAMYRCASSGTGYNEQFFGPGTRLTVL.

The chain carries TRBV20-1 and TRBJ2-3; D not resolved. Germline V CDR1 and CDR2: DFQATT, SNEGSKA (reference sequence). V was cut by 7 bases and J by 3 bases, with 11 bases left in between. The length of the CDR3 is 12 residues. The CDR3 is CSGEIVTDTQYF. DNA for the CDR3: TGCAGTGGAGAGATAGTGACAGATACGCAGTATTTT.

To note about this clonotype: A much larger clonotype is one base distant, so this may be a read error. The final CDR3 position lacks the conserved phenylalanine or tryptophan, pointing to a likely read error. V gene TRBV29-1 combines with J gene TRBJ2-7, with D possibly TRBD2 on 6 matching bases. V lost 6 bases, J lost 5 bases, and 11 bases lay in between. Germline V gene sequence: CDR1 SQVTM, CDR2 ANQGSEA. This CDR3 has 11 residues. CDR3 residues: CSVGTGDEQYI. The CDR3 DNA reads as TGCAGCGTGGGGACGGGAGACGAGCAGTACATC.

This clonotype was seen ten or more times. This rearrangement joins TRBV19 to TRBJ2-2; D uncertain. V was clipped by 8 bases and J by 2 bases, with 12 bases between them. Germline lookup yields CDR1 LNHDA and CDR2 SQIVND (reference sequence). The CDR3 extends over 14 amino acids. The DNA of the CDR3 is TGTGCCAGTCGAAGTGGGTTAAACACCGGGGAGCTGTTTTTT. Protein: CASRSGLNTGELFF.

The gene calls are TRBV2 and TRBJ2-7; D may correspond to TRBD1 or TRBD2 (6 bases each). The CDR3 is 13 residues long. V was trimmed by 6 bases and J by 2 bases, leaving 11 bases between them. The germline gives CDR1 SNHLY, CDR2 FYNNEI. Here the CDR3 DNA reads TGTGCCAGCAGGGTCGGGGGCGCCTACGAGCAGTACTTC. It codes for CASRVGGAYEQYF.

The gene calls are TRBV7-6 and TRBJ2-7, with TRBD2 identical over 7 bases. Per the germline V gene, CDR1 is SGHVS and CDR2 is FNYEAQ. This CDR3 contains 14 residues. V lost 5 bases to trimming and J lost 0 bases; unmatched junction nucleotides: 4. This CDR3 reads CASSPLAGSYEQYF. CDR3 DNA: TGTGCCAGCAGCCCGTTAGCGGGCTCCTACGAGCAGTACTTC. The full variable domain, its missing parts supplied by reference TRBV7-6 and TRBJ2-7, is GAGVSQSPRYKVTKRGQDVALRCDPISGHVSLYWYRQALGQGPEFLTYFNYEAQQDKSGLPNDRFSAERPEGSISTLTIQRTEQRDSAMYRCASSPLAGSYEQYFGPGTRLTVT.

V is TRBV7-2 and J is TRBJ2-2, with unresolved D. V lost 7 bases to trimming and J lost 3 bases, with 12 bases between them. This CDR3 has 14 amino acids. Per the germline V gene, CDR1 is SGHTA and CDR2 is FQGNSA. The CDR3: CASTDRAYTGELFF. CDR3 bases: TGTGCCAGCACCGATAGGGCTTACACCGGGGAGCTGTTTTTT.

Ten or more counts support this clonotype. V and J are TRBV7-8 and TRBJ2-3, with D perhaps TRBD2 (6 bases). Germline lookup yields CDR1 SGHVS and CDR2 FQNEAQ. This CDR3 contains 12 residues. The ends were cut back, 1 base at V and 10 bases at J, with 9 bases in the middle. CDR3 protein: CASSLGAGPQYF. CDR3 coding DNA: TGTGCCAGCAGCTTAGGGGCGGGGCCGCAGTATTTT.

There are many counts of this clonotype. The DNA for the CDR3 is TGTGCCAGCAGTTACCTTGGCAGGGCCCATCAGCCCCAGCATTTT. Translated: CASSYLGRAHQPQHF. This chain links TRBV6-6 with TRBJ1-5, with a weak D call TRBD1 (5 bases). Between the trimmed V and J ends, which lost 2 bases and 5 bases, there was a span of 13 bases. The CDR3 extends over 15 amino acids. Germline-derived CDR1 and CDR2 are MNHNY and SVGAGI (reference sequence).

The table lists this clonotype with many counts. An end of the junction differs from the germline gene, which may be a read error. The V gene is TRBV5-1, the J gene TRBJ1-2; 8 nucleotides agree with TRBD1. The germline V gene has CDR1 SGHRS and CDR2 YFSETQ. This CDR3 region has 14 residues. DNA for the CDR3: TGCGACAGCAGCTTGAACAGGGGGGACTATGGCTACACCTTC. It translates to CDSSLNRGDYGYTF.

This clonotype was seen a single time. The chain links TRBV19 to TRBJ2-1, with TRBD2 identical over 7 bases. V lost 4 bases, J lost 4 bases, and 7 bases stayed unmatched. CDR1 and CDR2 (germline): LNHDA, SQIVND (reference sequence). The CDR3 is made up of 15 amino acids. In DNA, the CDR3 is TGTGCCAGTAGTACTAGCGGAGCTGGATACAATGAGCAGTTCTTC. As protein: CASSTSGAGYNEQFF.

This clonotype appeared many times. This sequence joins TRBV20-1 and TRBJ1-1; the D gene is possibly TRBD1 (6 bases). Germline V gene lookup returns CDR1 DFQATT and CDR2 SNEGSKA (reference sequence). V shed 0 bases and J shed 1 base, with 12 bases lying between them. This CDR3 has 15 residues. The DNA for the CDR3 is TGCAGTGCTAGAGATTGGGGGGGCGGGAACACTGAAGCTTTCTTT. This gives the protein CSARDWGGGNTEAFF.

The chain is built from TRBV30 and TRBJ2-2, with TRBD2 as a possible D gene (6 bases). The CDR3 extends over 15 amino acids. Germline loops: CDR1 GTSNPN, CDR2 SVGIG (reference sequence). V was clipped by 3 bases and J by 5 bases, with 16 bases between them. This CDR3 is CAWRVTGVTTGELFF. The CDR3 DNA follows: TGTGCCTGGAGGGTAACGGGGGTGACTACCGGGGAGCTGTTTTTT.

A few counts support this clonotype. A read error may explain this, as a much larger clone is one base away. DNA of the CDR3: TGTGCCAGCAGCTCCGCCAGGACAGGGGGTTGGGGTTCACCCCTCCACTTT. Translation: CASSSARTGGWGSPLHF. V and J are TRBV11-2 and TRBJ1-6; TRBD1 matches 10 bases. CDR1 and CDR2 (germline): SGHAT, FQNNGV. V was clipped by 4 bases and J by 9 bases; unmatched bases: 12. The CDR3 is made up of 17 amino acids.

This clonotype was picked up many times. The rearrangement joins TRBV11-2 to TRBJ2-7; no firm D call. From germline, CDR1 is SGHAT and CDR2 FQNNGV. V lost 0 bases and J lost 4, with 7 bases in between. The CDR3 is 13 residues long. The CDR3 here is CASSLDLRYEQYF. The CDR3 region has the DNA TGTGCCAGCAGCTTAGATCTTCGATACGAGCAGTACTTC.